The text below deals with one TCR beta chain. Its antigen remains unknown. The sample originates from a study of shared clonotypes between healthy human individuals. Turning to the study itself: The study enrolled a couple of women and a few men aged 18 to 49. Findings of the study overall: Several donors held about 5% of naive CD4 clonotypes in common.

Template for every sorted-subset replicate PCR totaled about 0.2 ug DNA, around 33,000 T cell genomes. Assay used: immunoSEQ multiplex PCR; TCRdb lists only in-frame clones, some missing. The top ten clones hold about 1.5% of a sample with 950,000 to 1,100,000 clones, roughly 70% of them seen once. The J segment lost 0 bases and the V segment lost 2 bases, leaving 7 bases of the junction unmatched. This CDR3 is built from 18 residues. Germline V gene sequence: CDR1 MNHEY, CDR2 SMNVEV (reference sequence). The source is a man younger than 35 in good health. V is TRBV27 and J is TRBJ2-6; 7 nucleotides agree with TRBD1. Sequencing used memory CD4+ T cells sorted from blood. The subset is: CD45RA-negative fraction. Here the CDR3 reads CASSLQGTDSSGANVLTF. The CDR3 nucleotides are TGTGCCAGCAGTTTACAGGGGACAGATTCCTCTGGGGCCAACGTCCTGACTTTC.